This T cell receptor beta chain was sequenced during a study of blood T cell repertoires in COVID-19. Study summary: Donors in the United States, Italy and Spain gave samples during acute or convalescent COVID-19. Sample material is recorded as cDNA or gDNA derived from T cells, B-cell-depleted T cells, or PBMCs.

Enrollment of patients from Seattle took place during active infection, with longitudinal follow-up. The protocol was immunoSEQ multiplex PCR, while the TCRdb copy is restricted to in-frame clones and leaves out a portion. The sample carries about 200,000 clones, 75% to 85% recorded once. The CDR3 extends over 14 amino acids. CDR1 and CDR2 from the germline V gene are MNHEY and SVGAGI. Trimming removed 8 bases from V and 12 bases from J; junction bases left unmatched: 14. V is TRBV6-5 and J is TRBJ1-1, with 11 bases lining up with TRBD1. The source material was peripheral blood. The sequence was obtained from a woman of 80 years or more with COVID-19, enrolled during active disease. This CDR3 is CASVPPGTGGKTFF. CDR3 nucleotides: TGTGCCAGCGTTCCACCGGGGACAGGGGGTAAAACTTTCTTT.